These T cell receptor beta chains were read from a single sample in a study of shared clonotypes between healthy human individuals. Sequencing used immunoSEQ multiplex PCR; TCRdb keeps in-frame clones, though not all of them. The table lists roughly 490,000 clones, 76% of them singletons. The sequencing sample was made of PBMCs. Source of these receptors: a woman in her forties in good health. Some clones in this sample may be carry-over from other donors' samples. CDR3s leave out the opening cysteine and the closing phenylalanine or tryptophan.

V	J	CDR3
TRBV18	TRBJ2-5	ASSPGTSAETQY
TRBV11-3	TRBJ2-3	ASSSPGPTSTDTQY
TRBV28	TRBJ2-5	ASSFIRLGTETQY
TRBV4-2	TRBJ2-2	ASSQEGGRDTGELF
TRBV4-3	TRBJ2-7	ASSQVWAGGVAYEQY
TRBV5-1	TRBJ2-1	ASSFGDNNEQF
TRBV7-8	TRBJ2-5	ASSPLSGIEETQY
TRBV28	TRBJ2-3	ASSRDGLSTDTQY
TRBV11-2	TRBJ2-7	ATTPGTGPREQY
TRBV19	TRBJ2-2	ASSINTNTGELF
TRBV7-9	TRBJ1-4	ASSPMDRSNEKLF
TRBV7-2	TRBJ1-4	ASSRIPGKEKLF
TRBV9	TRBJ2-7	ASSVGAGQGVAQQY
TRBV18	TRBJ2-5	ASSPGTVQETQY
TRBV21-1	TRBJ2-2	ASSKITGELF
TRBV7-2	TRBJ1-5	ASSTRGLGNQPQH
TRBV9	TRBJ2-6	ASSVQVGVSGANVLT
TRBV6-6	TRBJ2-7	ASSLGLAGGRGEQY
TRBV28	TRBJ2-7	ASSFRGFEQY
TRBV4-3	TRBJ1-3	ASSQGQLTSGNTIY
TRBV5-4	TRBJ2-7	ASSSRTSGNEQY
TRBV7-9	TRBJ2-5	ASSFTGQETQY
TRBV27	TRBJ2-1	ASASGKIDEQF
TRBV6-5	TRBJ2-5	ASSYRARGETQY
TRBV23-1	TRBJ2-5	ASSPPRAGDYRETQY
TRBV11-2	TRBJ2-1	ASSSLWTRGNEQF
TRBV2	TRBJ1-3	ASRKGHSGNTIY
TRBV28	.	ASPLQGTVCEQY
TRBV30	TRBJ1-1	AWSRGLPNTEAF
TRBV7-2	TRBJ2-5	ASSFSGGWGAD
TRBV6-5	TRBJ2-3	ASRPVRYSDTQY
TRBV21-1	TRBJ2-5	ASLGGAGDLQETQY
TRBV19	TRBJ2-3	ASSYSGADRTDTQY
TRBV28	TRBJ2-6	ASSMTGGANVLT
TRBV30	TRBJ2-2	AWSIREVGELF
TRBV30	TRBJ2-7	AWSSGYEQY
TRBV30	TRBJ2-7	AWSNNYEQY
TRBV11-3	TRBJ2-2	ASSRTGLNTGELF
TRBV27	TRBJ2-2	ASSVSVANTGELF
TRBV7-9	TRBJ1-3	ASSKGPSILFSGNTIY
TRBV27	TRBJ2-3	ASRVGGRGDTQY